The 15 T cell receptor beta chains below all came from one sample that was sequenced in a study of cytomegalovirus exposure and HLA in healthy donors. PCR involved 60 Vbeta and 13 Jbeta primers. Libraries were prepared by immunoSEQ multiplex PCR; TCRdb keeps only in-frame clonotypes and omits some of them. The profile shows 150,000 to 200,000 clones, around three quarters of them singletons. Specimen: PBMCs. These receptor sequences come from a man aged 25 to 40 in good health and CMV-seronegative.

As for this clone: The same CDR3 arises from other DNA sequences in this sample as well. This chain joins TRBV28 and TRBJ1-5; 9 nucleotides agree with TRBD1. CDR3 length: 11 residues. Per germline, CDR1 MDHEN and CDR2 SYDVKM. CDR3 coding DNA: TGTGGTACAGGGGGCGGTCAGCCCCAGCATTTT. This encodes CGTGGGQPQHF.

The chain joins TRBV11-2 to TRBJ2-1; 7 nucleotides agree with TRBD2. The junction had 16 bases not matched to a gene; V was cut back by 5 bases and J by 0 bases. Per the germline V gene, CDR1 is SGHAT and CDR2 is FQNNGV. The CDR3 is 19 amino acids. This CDR3 reads CASSGRTGGRPSSYNEQFF. CDR3 coding DNA: TGTGCCAGCAGCGGTAGGACGGGAGGAAGGCCGAGCTCCTACAATGAGCAGTTCTTC.

DNA of the CDR3: TGTGCCAGCAGGGTAGCGGAGGTCTACAATGAGCAGTTCTTC. Protein sequence: CASRVAEVYNEQFF. J is TRBJ2-1 and V is TRBV28, with a tentative D call TRBD2 (6 bases). Germline V gene sequence: CDR1 MDHEN, CDR2 SYDVKM. Trimming stripped 6 bases from V and 3 bases from J, with 12 bases between. This CDR3 spans 14 amino acids.

The rearrangement links TRBV7-3 to TRBJ2-1, with 11 bases lining up with TRBD2. CDR3 size: 16 residues. Germline V gene sequence: CDR1 SGHTA, CDR2 FQGTGA. V gave up 4 bases and J gave up 4 bases; unmatched junction bases: 6. In DNA, the CDR3 is TGTGCCAGCAGCTGGGCCGGGACTAGCGGATACAATGAGCAGTTCTTC. Its translation is CASSWAGTSGYNEQFF.

The rearrangement uses TRBV7-3 and TRBJ2-5, with D tentatively TRBD1 (5 bases). V lost 4 bases, J lost 5 bases, and 17 bases lay in between. Germline CDR1 reads SGHTA; CDR2 reads FQGTGA. The CDR3 consists of 15 residues. In DNA form, the CDR3 reads TGTGCCAGCAGCTGGGGCGGCCCGAGGCGGGAGACCCAGTACTTC. It encodes CASSWGGPRRETQYF.

This clone has a single count. J is TRBJ2-1 and V is TRBV18; 11 positions match TRBD2. Germline V lookup: CDR1 KGHSH, CDR2 LQKENI. J lost 4 bases, V lost 3 bases, and 2 bases had no gene match. The CDR3 runs 15 residues. CDR3 nucleotide sequence: TGTGCCAGCTCACCCGGGACTAGCGGTTACAATGAGCAGTTCTTC. It codes for CASSPGTSGYNEQFF.

This chain joins TRBV5-1 and TRBJ2-1; a weak D match, TRBD2 (6 bases). The V end was cut by 5 bases, the J end by 4 bases, with 22 bases between. In germline, CDR1 is SGHRS, CDR2 YFSETQ. This CDR3 has 17 amino acids. The CDR3 DNA reads TGCGCCAGCAGAAGTCGGGTATCTGTGAGCGGGTACAATGAGCAGTTCTTC. It encodes CASRSRVSVSGYNEQFF. The full variable domain, in which reference TRBV5-1 and TRBJ2-1 provide the parts outside the CDR3, is KAGVTQTPRYLIKTRGQQVTLSCSPISGHRSVSWYQQTPGQGLQFLFEYFSETQRNKGNFPGRFSGRQFSNSRSEMNVSTLELGDSALYLCASRSRVSVSGYNEQFFGPGTRLTVL.

This chain links TRBV6-6 with TRBJ2-2; possibly TRBD2 for D (6 bases). Trimming took off 8 bases at V and 6 bases at J, with 13 bases between the two ends. Germline V CDR1 and CDR2: MNHNY, SVGAGI (reference sequence). The CDR3 spans 13 residues. The chain's CDR3 is CASGLTNSGELFF. CDR3 coding DNA: TGTGCCAGCGGACTAACTAACTCCGGGGAGCTGTTTTTT.

V gene TRBV19 combines with J gene TRBJ1-1; 8 bases agree with TRBD1. The CDR3 contains 16 residues. Germline V gene sequence: CDR1 LNHDA, CDR2 SQIVND (reference sequence). V was clipped by 5 bases and J by 1 base; unmatched bases: 9. CDR3 sequence (DNA): TGTGCCAGTAGTGCAACCCACAGGGGGAGGAACACTGAAGCTTTCTTT. It specifies CASSATHRGRNTEAFF.

This clone was counted once. The chain links TRBV7-9 to TRBJ2-1; D is unclear. CDR1 is SEHNR, CDR2 FQNEAQ, per germline (reference sequence). CDR3 size: 10 residues. Trimming left V 4 bases short and J 15 bases short, with 10 bases between. Here the CDR3 DNA reads TGTGCCAGCAGCTCGGCTAGGTTGTTCTTC. It specifies CASSSARLFF.

The chain combines TRBV27 with TRBJ2-1, with 8 bases matching TRBD2. J gave up 4 bases and V 7 bases, and 6 bases lay outside the gene matches. The CDR3 runs to 14 residues. Germline CDR1 reads MNHEY; CDR2 reads SMNVEV (reference sequence). This CDR3 reads CASKISGMYNEQFF. CDR3 sequence (DNA): TGTGCCAGCAAAATTAGCGGGATGTACAATGAGCAGTTCTTC.

The chain uses TRBV29-1 and TRBJ2-1; 9 bases line up with TRBD2. CDR3 length: 13 residues. V shed 5 bases, J shed 7 bases, and the junction held 6 bases outside the gene matches. Germline CDR1 reads SQVTM; CDR2 reads ANQGSEA. The DNA of the CDR3 is TGCAGCGTTAGTGCGGGAGGGCCTAATGAGCAGTTCTTC. Protein product: CSVSAGGPNEQFF.

The chain recombines TRBV9 with TRBJ1-1; no definite D call. Germline CDR1 and CDR2: SGDLS and YYNGEE. V shed 5 bases and J shed 7 bases, with 15 bases lying between them. The CDR3 totals 13 residues. CDR3 nucleotide sequence: TGTGCCAGCAGACCTTTCCAGACTGGTGAAGCTTTCTTT. This sequence encodes CASRPFQTGEAFF.

V is TRBV7-2 and J is TRBJ1-1; tentatively, D is TRBD1 (6 bases). Trimming took 3 bases from V and 0 from J, leaving 11 bases between them. The germline V gene has CDR1 SGHTA and CDR2 FQGNSA. The CDR3 totals 15 residues. The chain's CDR3 is CASSFTGTMNTEAFF. The CDR3 DNA follows: TGTGCCAGCAGCTTTACCGGGACAATGAACACTGAAGCTTTCTTT.

This clone turned up a few times. The rearrangement uses TRBV5-5 and TRBJ1-5; 10 bases fit TRBD1. J gave up 0 bases and V 4 bases, and 4 bases lay outside the gene matches. Germline V gives CDR1 SGHKS, CDR2 YYEKEE (reference sequence). This CDR3 contains 16 residues. CDR3: CASSADRGYSNQPQHF. The DNA of the CDR3 is TGTGCCAGCAGCGCGGACAGGGGGTATAGCAATCAGCCCCAGCATTTT.